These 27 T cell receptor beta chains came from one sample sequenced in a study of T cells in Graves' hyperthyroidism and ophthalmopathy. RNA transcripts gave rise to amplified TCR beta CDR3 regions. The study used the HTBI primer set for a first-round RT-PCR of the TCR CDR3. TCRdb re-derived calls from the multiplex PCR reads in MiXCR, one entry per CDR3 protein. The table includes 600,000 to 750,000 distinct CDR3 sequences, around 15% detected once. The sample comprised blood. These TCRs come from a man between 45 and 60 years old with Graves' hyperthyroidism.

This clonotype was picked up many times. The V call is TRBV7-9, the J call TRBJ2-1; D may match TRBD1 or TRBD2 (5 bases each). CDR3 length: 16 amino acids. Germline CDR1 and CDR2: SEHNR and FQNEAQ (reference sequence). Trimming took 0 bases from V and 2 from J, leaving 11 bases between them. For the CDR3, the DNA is TGTGCCAGCAGCTTAGCAACCGGGGCCGCCTACAATGAGCAGTTCTTC. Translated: CASSLATGAAYNEQFF.

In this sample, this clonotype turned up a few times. CDR3: CASSLRREITGELFF. CDR3 nucleotides: TGTGCCAGCAGTTTACGGCGGGAGATCACCGGGGAGCTGTTTTTT. The chain is built from TRBV12-3 or TRBV12-4 and TRBJ2-2; 7 positions agree with TRBD2. This CDR3 has 15 residues. Trimming removed 2 bases from V and 4 bases from J; junction bases left unmatched: 4.

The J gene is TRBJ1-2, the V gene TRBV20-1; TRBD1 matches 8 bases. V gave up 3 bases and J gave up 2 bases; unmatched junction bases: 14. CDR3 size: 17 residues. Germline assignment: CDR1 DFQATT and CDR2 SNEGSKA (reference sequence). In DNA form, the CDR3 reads TGCAGTGCTAGGGATGGGGCCAAGAGACAGGGGAACTATGGCTACACCTTC. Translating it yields CSARDGAKRQGNYGYTF.

The chain's CDR3 is CAWSTWSGLNTEAFF. The CDR3 DNA reads as TGTGCCTGGAGTACCTGGTCAGGTTTGAACACTGAAGCTTTCTTT. V gene TRBV30 combines with J gene TRBJ1-1, with D unclear. Germline V CDR1 and CDR2: GTSNPN, SVGIG (reference sequence). The germline V and J ends were trimmed by 2 bases and 0 bases, with 13 bases remaining between them. The CDR3 consists of 15 residues. Based on the CDR3 plus reference TRBV30 and TRBJ1-1, the full variable domain is SQTIHQWPATLVQPVGSPLSLECTVEGTSNPNLYWYRQAAGRGLQLLFYSVGIGQISSEVPQNLSASRPQDRQFILSSKKLLLSDSGFYLCAWSTWSGLNTEAFFGQGTRLTVV.

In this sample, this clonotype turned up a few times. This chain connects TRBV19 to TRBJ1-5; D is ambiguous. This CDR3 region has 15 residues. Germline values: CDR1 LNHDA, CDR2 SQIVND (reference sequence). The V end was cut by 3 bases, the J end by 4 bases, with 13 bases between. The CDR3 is CASSIVGRGNQPQHF. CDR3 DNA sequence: TGTGCCAGTAGTATCGTAGGGCGGGGAAATCAGCCCCAGCATTTT.

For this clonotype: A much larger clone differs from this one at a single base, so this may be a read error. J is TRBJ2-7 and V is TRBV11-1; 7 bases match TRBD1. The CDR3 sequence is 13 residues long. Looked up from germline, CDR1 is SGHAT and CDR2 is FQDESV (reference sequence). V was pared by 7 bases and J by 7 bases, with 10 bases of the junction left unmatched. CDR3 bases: TGTGCCAGCACCAAGACAGGGTCCCATGAGCAGTACTTC. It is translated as CASTKTGSHEQYF.

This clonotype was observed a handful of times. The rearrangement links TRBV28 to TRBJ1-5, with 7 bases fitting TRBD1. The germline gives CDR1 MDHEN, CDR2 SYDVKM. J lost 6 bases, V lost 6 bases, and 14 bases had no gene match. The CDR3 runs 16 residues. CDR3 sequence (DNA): TGTGCCAGCAGCGATCCCGGGACAGAGGACGCTCAGCCCCAGCATTTT. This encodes CASSDPGTEDAQPQHF.

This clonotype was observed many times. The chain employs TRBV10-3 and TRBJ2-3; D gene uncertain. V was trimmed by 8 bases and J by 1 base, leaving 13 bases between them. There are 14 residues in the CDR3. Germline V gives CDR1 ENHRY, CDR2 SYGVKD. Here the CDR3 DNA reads TGTGCCATCGATACCGCCGACGGCACAGATACGCAGTATTTT. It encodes CAIDTADGTDTQYF.

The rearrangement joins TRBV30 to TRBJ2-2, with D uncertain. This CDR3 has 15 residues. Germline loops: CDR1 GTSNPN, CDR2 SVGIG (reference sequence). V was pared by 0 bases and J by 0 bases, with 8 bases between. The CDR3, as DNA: TGTGCCTGGAGTGTTATACTGCCGAACACCGGGGAGCTGTTTTTT. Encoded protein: CAWSVILPNTGELFF.

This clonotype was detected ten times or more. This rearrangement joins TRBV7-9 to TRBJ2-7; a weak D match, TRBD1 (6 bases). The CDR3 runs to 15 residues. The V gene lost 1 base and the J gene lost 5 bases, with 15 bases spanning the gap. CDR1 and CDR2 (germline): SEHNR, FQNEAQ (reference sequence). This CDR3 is CASSLVEQGVDEQYF. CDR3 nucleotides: TGTGCCAGCAGCTTAGTAGAACAGGGCGTCGACGAGCAGTACTTC.

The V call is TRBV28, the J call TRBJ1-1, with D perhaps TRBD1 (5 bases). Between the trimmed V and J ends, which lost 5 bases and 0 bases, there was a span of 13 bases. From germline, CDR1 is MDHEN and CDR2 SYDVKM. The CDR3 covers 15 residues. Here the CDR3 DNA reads TGTGCCAGCAGTCAGGGATCAACCCTGAACACTGAAGCTTTCTTT. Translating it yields CASSQGSTLNTEAFF.

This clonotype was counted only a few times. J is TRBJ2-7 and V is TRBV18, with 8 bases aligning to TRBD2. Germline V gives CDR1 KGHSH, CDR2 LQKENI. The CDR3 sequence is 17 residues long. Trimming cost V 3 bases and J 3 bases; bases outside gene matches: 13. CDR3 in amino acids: CASSPRGASGPYYEQYF. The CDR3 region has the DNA TGTGCCAGCTCACCGCGGGGGGCTAGCGGTCCTTACTACGAGCAGTACTTC. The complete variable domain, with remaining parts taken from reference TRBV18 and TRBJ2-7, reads NAGVMQNPRHLVRRRGQEARLRCSPMKGHSHVYWYRQLPEEGLKFMVYLQKENIIDESGMPKERFSAEFPKEGPSILRIQQVVRGDSAAYFCASSPRGASGPYYEQYFGPGTRLTVT.

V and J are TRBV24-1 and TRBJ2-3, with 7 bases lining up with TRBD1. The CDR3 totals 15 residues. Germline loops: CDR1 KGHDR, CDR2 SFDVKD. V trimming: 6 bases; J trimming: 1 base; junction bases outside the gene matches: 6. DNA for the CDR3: TGTGCCACCAGTAATACAGGGGTGGGCACAGATACGCAGTATTTT. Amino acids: CATSNTGVGTDTQYF.

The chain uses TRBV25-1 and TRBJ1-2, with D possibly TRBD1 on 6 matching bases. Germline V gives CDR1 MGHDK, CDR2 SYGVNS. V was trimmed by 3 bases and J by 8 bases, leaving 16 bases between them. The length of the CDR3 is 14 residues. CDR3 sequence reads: CASSDAGTHRGYTF. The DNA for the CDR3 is TGTGCCAGCAGTGATGCGGGGACACACCGGGGCTACACCTTC.

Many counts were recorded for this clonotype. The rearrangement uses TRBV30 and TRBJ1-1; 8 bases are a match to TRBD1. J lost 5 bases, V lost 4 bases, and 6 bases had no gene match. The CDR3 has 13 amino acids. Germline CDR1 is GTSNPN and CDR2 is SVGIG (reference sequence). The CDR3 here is CAWMGQAKTEAFF. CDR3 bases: TGTGCCTGGATGGGACAGGCAAAAACTGAAGCTTTCTTT.

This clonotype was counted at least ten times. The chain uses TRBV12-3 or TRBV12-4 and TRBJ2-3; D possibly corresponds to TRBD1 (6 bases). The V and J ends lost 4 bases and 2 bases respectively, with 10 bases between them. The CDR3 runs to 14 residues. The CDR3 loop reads CASSSDRATDTQYF. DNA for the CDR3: TGTGCCAGCAGTTCGGACAGAGCCACAGATACGCAGTATTTT.

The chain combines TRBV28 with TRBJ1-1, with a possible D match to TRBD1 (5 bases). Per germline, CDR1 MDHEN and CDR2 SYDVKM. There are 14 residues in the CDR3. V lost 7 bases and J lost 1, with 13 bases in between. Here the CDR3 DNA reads TGTGCCAGCATTCCGGGACGGCAGAACACTGAAGCTTTCTTT. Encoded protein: CASIPGRQNTEAFF.

CDR3 in DNA: TGTGCCTGGAATGCTATGGGATCCTACGAGCAGTACTTC. Translated: CAWNAMGSYEQYF. The chain is built from TRBV30 and TRBJ2-7; D is uncertain. The germline V gene has CDR1 GTSNPN and CDR2 SVGIG (reference sequence). V was cut by 4 bases and J by 1 base, with 11 bases left in between. The CDR3 totals 13 residues.

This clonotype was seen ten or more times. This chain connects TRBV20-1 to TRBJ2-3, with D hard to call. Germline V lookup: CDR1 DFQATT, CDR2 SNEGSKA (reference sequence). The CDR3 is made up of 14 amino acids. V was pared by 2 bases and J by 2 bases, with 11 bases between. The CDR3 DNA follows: TGCAGTGCTAGACGTCTTCAATTCACAGATACGCAGTATTTT. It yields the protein CSARRLQFTDTQYF.

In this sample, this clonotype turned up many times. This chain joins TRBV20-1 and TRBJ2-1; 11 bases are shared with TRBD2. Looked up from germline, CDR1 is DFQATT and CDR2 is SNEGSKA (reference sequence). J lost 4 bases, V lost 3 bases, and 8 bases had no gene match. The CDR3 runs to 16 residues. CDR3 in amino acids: CSARLASGGIYNEQFF. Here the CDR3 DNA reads TGCAGTGCTAGGTTGGCTAGCGGGGGGATTTACAATGAGCAGTTCTTC.

CDR3 in amino acids: CSATRNRDNQPQHF. Written as DNA, the CDR3 is TGCAGTGCTACCAGGAACAGGGATAATCAGCCCCAGCATTTT. The V gene is TRBV20-1, the J gene TRBJ1-5, with a tentative D call TRBD1 (6 bases). This CDR3 region has 14 residues. Germline-derived CDR1 and CDR2 are DFQATT and SNEGSKA (reference sequence). V gave up 4 bases and J gave up 4 bases, with 14 bases separating them.

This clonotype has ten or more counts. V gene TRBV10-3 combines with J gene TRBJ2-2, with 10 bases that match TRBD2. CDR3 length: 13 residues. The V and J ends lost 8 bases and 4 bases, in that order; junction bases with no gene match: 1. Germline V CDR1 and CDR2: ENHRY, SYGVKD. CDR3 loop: CAIGLAVTGELFF. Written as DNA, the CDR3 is TGTGCCATCGGACTAGCGGTCACCGGGGAGCTGTTTTTT.

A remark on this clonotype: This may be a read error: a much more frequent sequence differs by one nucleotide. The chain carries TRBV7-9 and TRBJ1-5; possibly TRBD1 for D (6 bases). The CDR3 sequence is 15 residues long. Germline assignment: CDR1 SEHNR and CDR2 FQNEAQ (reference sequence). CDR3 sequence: CASGLGRTGHQPQHF. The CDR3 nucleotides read TGTGCCAGCGGCTTAGGAAGAACAGGGCATCAGCCCCAGCATTTT.

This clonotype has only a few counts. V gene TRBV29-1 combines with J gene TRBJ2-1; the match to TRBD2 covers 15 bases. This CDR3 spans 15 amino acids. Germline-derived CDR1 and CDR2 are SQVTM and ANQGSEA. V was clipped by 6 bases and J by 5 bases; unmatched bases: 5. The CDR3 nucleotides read TGCAGCGTGGGCCGGACTAGCGGGAGGGACAATGAGCAGTTCTTC. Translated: CSVGRTSGRDNEQFF.

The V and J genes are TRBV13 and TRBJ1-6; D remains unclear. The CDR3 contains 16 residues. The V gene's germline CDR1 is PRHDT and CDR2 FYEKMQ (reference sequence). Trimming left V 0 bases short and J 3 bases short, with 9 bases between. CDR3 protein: CASSLGLSLYNSPLHF. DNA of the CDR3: TGTGCCAGCAGCTTAGGTCTCAGCCTCTATAATTCACCCCTCCACTTT.

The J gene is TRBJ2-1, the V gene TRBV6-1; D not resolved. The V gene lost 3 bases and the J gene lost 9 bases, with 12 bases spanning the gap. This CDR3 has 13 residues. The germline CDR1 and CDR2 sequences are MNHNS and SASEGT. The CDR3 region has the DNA TGTGCCAGCAGTGAGAATGGGCTTAGTGAGCAGTTCTTC. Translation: CASSENGLSEQFF.

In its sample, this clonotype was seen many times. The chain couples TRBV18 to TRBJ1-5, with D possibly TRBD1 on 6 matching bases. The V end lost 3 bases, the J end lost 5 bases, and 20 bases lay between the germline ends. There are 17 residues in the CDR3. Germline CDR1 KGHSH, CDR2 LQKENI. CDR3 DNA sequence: TGTGCCAGCTCACCCCGGGAAGGGGGGAACCTTCATCAGCCCCAGCATTTT. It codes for CASSPREGGNLHQPQHF.